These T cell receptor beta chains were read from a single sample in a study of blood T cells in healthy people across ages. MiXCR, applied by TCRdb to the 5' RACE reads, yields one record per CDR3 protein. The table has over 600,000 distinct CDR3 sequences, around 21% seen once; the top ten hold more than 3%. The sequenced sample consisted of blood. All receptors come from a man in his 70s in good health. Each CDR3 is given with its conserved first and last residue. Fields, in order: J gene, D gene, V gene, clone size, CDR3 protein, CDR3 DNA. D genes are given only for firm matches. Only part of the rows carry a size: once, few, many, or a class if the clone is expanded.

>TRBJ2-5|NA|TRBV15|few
CATSRSSETQYF
TGTGCCACCAGCAGATCATCAGAGACCCAGTACTTC
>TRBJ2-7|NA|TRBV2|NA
CASSEWQGRPYEQYF
TGTGCCAGCAGTGAGTGGCAGGGGAGGCCCTACGAGCAGTACTTC
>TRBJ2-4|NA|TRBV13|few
CASSLRSGNRDIQYF
TGTGCCAGCAGCCTACGAAGCGGGAACAGGGACATTCAGTACTTC
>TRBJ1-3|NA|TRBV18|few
CASSPQGNGNTIYF
TGTGCCAGCTCACCGCAGGGGAATGGAAACACCATATATTTT
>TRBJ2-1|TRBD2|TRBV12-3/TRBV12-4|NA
CASSLIGGSLNEQFF
TGTGCCAGCAGTTTAATTGGCGGGAGTCTAAATGAGCAGTTCTTC
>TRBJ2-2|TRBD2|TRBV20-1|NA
CSAHSGGNTGELFF
TGCAGTGCCCATAGCGGGGGGAACACCGGGGAGCTGTTTTTT
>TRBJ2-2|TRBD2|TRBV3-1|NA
CASSQEGLAGPYTGELFF
TGTGCCAGCAGCCAAGAGGGACTAGCGGGACCCTACACCGGGGAGCTGTTTTTT
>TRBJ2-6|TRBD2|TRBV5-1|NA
CASSLEPSGSAGANVLTF
TGCGCCAGCAGCTTGGAGCCTAGCGGGAGTGCTGGGGCCAACGTCCTGACTTTC
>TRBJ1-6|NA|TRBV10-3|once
CAISESSGPDSPLHF
TGTGCCATCAGTGAGTCTTCCGGCCCGGATTCACCCCTCCACTTT
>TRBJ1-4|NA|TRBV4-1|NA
CASSQGGSGKYEKLFF
TGCGCCAGCAGCCAAGGAGGGTCAGGGAAGTACGAAAAACTGTTTTTT
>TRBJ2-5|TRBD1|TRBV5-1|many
CASSRWGQAQQETQYF
TGCGCCAGCAGCAGGTGGGGACAGGCCCAACAAGAGACCCAGTACTTC
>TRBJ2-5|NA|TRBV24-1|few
CATSAASKGQETQYF
TGTGCCACCAGTGCGGCCTCCAAGGGCCAAGAGACCCAGTACTTC
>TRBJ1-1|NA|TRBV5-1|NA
CASRERTEAEAFF
TGCGCCAGCAGGGAACGGACAGAGGCTGAAGCTTTCTTT
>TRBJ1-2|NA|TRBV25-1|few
CASSESANYGYTF
TGTGCCAGCAGTGAATCTGCAAACTATGGCTACACCTTC
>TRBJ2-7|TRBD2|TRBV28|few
CASRLSGRDEQYF
TGTGCCAGCAGACTTAGCGGGAGAGACGAGCAGTACTTC
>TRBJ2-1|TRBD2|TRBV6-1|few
CASTGTSGSWGQFF
TGTGCCAGCACCGGGACTAGCGGGAGCTGGGGGCAGTTCTTC
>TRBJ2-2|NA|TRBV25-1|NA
CASSYRETGELFF
TGTGCCAGCAGTTACAGGGAAACCGGGGAGCTGTTTTTT
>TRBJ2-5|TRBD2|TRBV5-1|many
CASSLGTSGETQYF
TGTGCCAGCAGTTTGGGGACTAGCGGAGAGACCCAGTACTTC
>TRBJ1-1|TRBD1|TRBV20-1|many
CSAYLGQGDTEAFF
TGCAGTGCTTACTTAGGACAGGGCGACACTGAAGCTTTCTTT
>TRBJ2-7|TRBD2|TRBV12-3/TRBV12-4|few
CASGPAGTEEQYF
TGTGCCAGCGGTCCAGCGGGAACGGAAGAGCAGTACTTC
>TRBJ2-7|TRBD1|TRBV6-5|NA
CASSYAGQGSEQYF
TGTGCCAGCAGTTACGCGGGACAGGGTAGCGAGCAGTACTTC
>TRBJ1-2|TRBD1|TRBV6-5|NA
CASRAGTGGSGYTF
TGTGCCAGCAGAGCCGGGACAGGGGGCTCTGGCTACACCTTC
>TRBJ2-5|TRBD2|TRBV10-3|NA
CAISESTLAGDRETQYF
TGTGCCATCAGTGAGTCGACACTAGCGGGAGATCGAGAGACCCAGTACTTC
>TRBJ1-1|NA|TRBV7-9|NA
CASSLEAGQAFF
TGTGCCAGCAGCTTAGAGGCAGGGCAGGCTTTCTTT
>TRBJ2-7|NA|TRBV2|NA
CASSGNPAYEQYF
TGTGCCAGCAGTGGTAACCCAGCCTACGAGCAGTACTTC
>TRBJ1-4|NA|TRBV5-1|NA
CASSLATTARSSHEKLFF
TGCGCCAGCAGCTTGGCCACCACGGCGCGGAGCTCGCATGAAAAACTGTTTTTT
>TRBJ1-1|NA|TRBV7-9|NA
CASSSPPNTEAFF
TGTGCCAGCAGCTCCCCGCCGAACACTGAAGCCTTCTTT
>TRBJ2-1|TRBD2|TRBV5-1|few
CASSFLAGIDNEQFF
TGCGCCAGCAGCTTCTTAGCGGGAATAGACAATGAGCAGTTCTTC
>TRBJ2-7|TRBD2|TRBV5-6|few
CASSFGTSRLEQYF
TGTGCCAGCAGCTTTGGGACTAGCCGGCTGGAGCAGTACTTC
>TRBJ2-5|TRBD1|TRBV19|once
CASSIQGVYETQYF
TGTGCCAGTAGTATCCAGGGGGTTTACGAGACCCAGTACTTC
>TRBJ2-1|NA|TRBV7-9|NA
CASSSDRRNNEQFF
TGTGCCAGCAGCTCCGACAGGAGGAACAATGAGCAGTTCTTC
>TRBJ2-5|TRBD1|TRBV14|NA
CASSGLGQGETQYF
TGTGCCAGCAGCGGCCTTGGACAGGGGGAGACCCAGTACTTC
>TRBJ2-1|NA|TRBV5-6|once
CASSRTQTSYNEQFF
TGTGCCAGCAGCCGTACACAGACCTCCTACAATGAGCAGTTCTTC
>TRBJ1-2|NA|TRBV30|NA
CAWSGTYGYTF
TGTGCCTGGAGTGGGACATATGGCTACACCTTC
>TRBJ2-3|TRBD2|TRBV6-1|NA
CASSISGGADTQYF
TGTGCCAGCAGTATTAGCGGGGGAGCAGATACGCAGTATTTT